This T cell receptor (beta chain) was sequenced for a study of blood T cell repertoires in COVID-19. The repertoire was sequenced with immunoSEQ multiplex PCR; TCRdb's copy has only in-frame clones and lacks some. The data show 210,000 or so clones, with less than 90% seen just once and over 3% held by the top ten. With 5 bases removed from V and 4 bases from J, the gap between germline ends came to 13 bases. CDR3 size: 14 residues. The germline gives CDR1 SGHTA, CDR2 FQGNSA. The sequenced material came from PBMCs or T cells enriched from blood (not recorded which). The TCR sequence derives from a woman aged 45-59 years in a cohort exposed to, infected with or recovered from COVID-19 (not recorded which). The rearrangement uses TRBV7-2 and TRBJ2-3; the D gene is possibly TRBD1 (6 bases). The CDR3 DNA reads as TGTGCCAGCAGCCACAGGGCCCTCGCAGATACGCAGTATTTT. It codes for CASSHRALADTQYF.